The present T cell receptor (beta chain) was sequenced within a study of T cell clones after liver transplantation. The CDR3 spans 16 residues. The germline V gene has CDR1 LNHDA and CDR2 SQIVND (reference sequence). Unmatched junction bases numbered 16, after V lost 7 bases and J lost 9 bases. Clones were sequenced by immunoSEQ multiplex PCR, and TCRdb holds only the in-frame ones, with some missing. The data hold several thousand clones, with less than 80% observed a single time. V and J are TRBV19 and TRBJ2-1; 9 nucleotides align to TRBD2. The sample in question was CD8+ T cells from blood, obtained 24 months after liver transplant. The sequence derives from a human patient who received a liver transplant. Some T cells may be graft donor cells. The CDR3 DNA follows: TGTGCCAGTAACCCGGCGGGAGGGCCAGATGTGGGTGAGCAGTTCTTC. It encodes CASNPAGGPDVGEQFF.